The 19 T cell receptor beta chains below were found in one sample sequenced in a study of blood T cell repertoires in COVID-19. Using immunoSEQ multiplex PCR, the repertoire was profiled, and TCRdb retains in-frame clones only, with some absent. This table has 300,000 to 350,000 clones, 91% appearing once. Sequenced material: peripheral blood. The receptors come from a woman aged 18-29 years who had recovered from COVID-19.

This clone was seen only once. The J gene is TRBJ2-2, the V gene TRBV5-1; 7 nucleotides line up with TRBD2. The V segment lost 6 bases and the J segment 5 bases; nucleotides outside the gene matches: 13. The CDR3 has 16 amino acids. CDR1 is SGHRS and CDR2 is YFSETQ in the germline V gene. The CDR3 DNA reads TGCGCCAGCACCTTTAGAGGGAGGGAAAGGACCGGGGAGCTGTTTTTT. As protein: CASTFRGRERTGELFF.

The rearrangement links TRBV6-5 to TRBJ1-2; TRBD1 matches at 8 bases. CDR1 is MNHEY, CDR2 SVGAGI, per germline. This CDR3 is built from 14 residues. J was trimmed by 4 bases and V by 6 bases; bases with no gene match: 7. The CDR3 spells CASRRQGFGYGYTF. The CDR3 nucleotides are TGTGCCAGCAGGCGACAGGGGTTCGGCTATGGCTACACCTTC.

This clone was recorded once. This rearrangement joins TRBV25-1 to TRBJ2-5; TRBD2 aligns across 8 bases. This CDR3 comprises 15 residues. Germline V lookup: CDR1 MGHDK, CDR2 SYGVNS. V was pared by 3 bases and J by 3 bases, with 6 bases of the junction left unmatched. CDR3 in amino acids: CASSDFGTRKETQYF. In nucleotides, the CDR3 is TGTGCCAGCAGTGACTTTGGGACTAGGAAAGAGACCCAGTACTTC.

V usage is TRBV24-1 and J usage is TRBJ2-3, with D maybe TRBD1 (6 bases). V lost 5 bases and J 3 bases, leaving 14 bases between the germline ends. This CDR3 comprises 15 residues. Germline CDR1 KGHDR, CDR2 SFDVKD. CDR3 sequence (DNA): TGTGCCACCAGTGCAGGGGCAGGGAGAACAGATACGCAGTATTTT. Its translation: CATSAGAGRTDTQYF.

This chain uses TRBV5-1 with TRBJ1-2; 7 bases agree with TRBD1. Unmatched junction bases numbered 17, after V lost 4 bases and J lost 5 bases. Germline-derived CDR1 and CDR2 are SGHRS and YFSETQ. The CDR3 runs to 17 residues. The CDR3 DNA is TGCGCCAGCAGCCAAACCCCTTCGACAGGGACTCTTTATGGCTACACCTTC. It yields the protein CASSQTPSTGTLYGYTF. Full variable domain (missing parts from reference TRBV5-1 and TRBJ1-2): KAGVTQTPRYLIKTRGQQVTLSCSPISGHRSVSWYQQTPGQGLQFLFEYFSETQRNKGNFPGRFSGRQFSNSRSEMNVSTLELGDSALYLCASSQTPSTGTLYGYTFGSGTRLTVV.

The chain is built from TRBV7-8 and TRBJ2-1; D unresolved. Germline CDR1 is SGHVS and CDR2 is FQNEAQ. The CDR3 has 13 amino acids. V lost 5 bases to trimming and J lost 6 bases, with 11 bases between them. Here the CDR3 reads CASSPGGSNEQFF. The CDR3 DNA sequence: TGTGCCAGCAGCCCAGGTGGCAGCAATGAGCAGTTCTTC. Based on the CDR3 plus reference TRBV7-8 and TRBJ2-1, the full variable domain is GAGVSQSPRYKVAKRGQDVALRCDPISGHVSLFWYQQALGQGPEFLTYFQNEAQLDKSGLPSDRFFAERPEGSVSTLKIQRTQQEDSAVYLCASSPGGSNEQFFGPGTRLTVL.

CDR3 region: CASRGAETQYF. CDR3 sequence (DNA): TGCGCCAGCAGGGGGGCCGAGACCCAGTACTTC. The chain links TRBV5-1 to TRBJ2-5; D might be TRBD1 (6 bases). The CDR3 is made up of 11 amino acids. V lost 5 bases, J lost 5 bases, and 7 bases lay in between. The V gene's germline CDR1 is SGHRS and CDR2 YFSETQ.

The V call is TRBV30, the J call TRBJ1-4, with a tentative D call TRBD1 (6 bases). The germline V gene has CDR1 GTSNPN and CDR2 SVGIG (reference sequence). V was clipped by 2 bases and J by 4 bases, with 17 bases between them. There are 16 residues in the CDR3. CDR3 sequence (DNA): TGTGCCTGGAGTCTTTTCAGGGGCAGAAATAATGAAAAACTGTTTTTT. It is translated as CAWSLFRGRNNEKLFF.

The table lists this clone with a count of one. This rearrangement joins TRBV6-2 or TRBV6-3 to TRBJ2-2, with TRBD2 identical over 8 bases. The J segment lost 7 bases and the V segment lost 0 bases, leaving 22 bases of the junction unmatched. Per germline, CDR1 MNHEY and CDR2 SVGEGT. The CDR3 is made up of 21 amino acids. CDR3 bases: TGTGCCAGCAGTTACTCCGTATTCGAAATAGCGGGACCCCCTCGGGGCGGGGAGCTGTTTTTT. As protein: CASSYSVFEIAGPPRGGELFF.

In its sample, this clone was seen a few times. The rearrangement joins TRBV29-1 to TRBJ1-2; D uncertain. The CDR3 sequence is 14 residues long. Trimming took off 2 bases at V and 2 bases at J, with 12 bases between the two ends. Germline CDR1 SQVTM, CDR2 ANQGSEA. The CDR3 reads CSVELPSPNYGYTF. CDR3 DNA sequence: TGCAGCGTTGAATTGCCAAGCCCCAACTATGGCTACACCTTC.

Written as DNA, the CDR3 is TGTGCCAGCAGCTTAGCCGCTCGGGCGGGGAACACCGGGGAGCTGTTTTTT. Protein product: CASSLAARAGNTGELFF. This sequence joins TRBV11-3 and TRBJ2-2, with D tentatively TRBD2 (5 bases). Trimming stripped 1 base from V and 1 base from J, with 13 bases between. Germline CDR1 and CDR2: SGHNT and YENEEA. CDR3 length: 17 residues.

This clone was seen just once. The chain employs TRBV5-4 and TRBJ2-1; TRBD2 aligns across 7 bases. The CDR3 consists of 15 residues. Losses at the gene ends were 0 bases for V and 9 bases for J; bases not matched to a gene: 9. The germline V gene has CDR1 SGHNT and CDR2 YYREEE (reference sequence). CDR3 nucleotide sequence: TGTGCCAGCAGCTTGGAACCGGGACTAATTAGTGAGCAGTTCTTC. Translation: CASSLEPGLISEQFF.

The chain joins TRBV2 to TRBJ1-6, with TRBD1 identical over 8 bases. Per germline, CDR1 SNHLY and CDR2 FYNNEI. V lost 8 bases and J lost 10; bases outside the gene matches: 10. The CDR3 runs to 14 residues. The CDR3 region has the DNA TGTGCCAGCGATATTACAGGGGGAATCTCACCCCTCCACTTT. This codes for CASDITGGISPLHF. The full variable domain, completed using reference TRBV2 and TRBJ1-6, is EPEVTQTPSHQVTQMGQEVILRCVPISNHLYFYWYRQILGQKVEFLVSFYNNEISEKSEIFDDQFSVERPDGSNFTLKIRSTKLEDSAMYFCASDITGGISPLHFGNGTRLTVT.

The V gene is TRBV7-9, the J gene TRBJ2-7, with 10 bases lining up with TRBD1. The CDR3 has 16 amino acids. Germline CDR1 reads SEHNR; CDR2 reads FQNEAQ (reference sequence). J lost 1 base, V lost 5 bases, and 8 bases had no gene match. CDR3 amino acids: CASSPVSDRGSYEQYV. The CDR3, as DNA: TGTGCCAGCAGCCCCGTTTCGGACAGGGGGTCCTACGAGCAGTACGTC.

The chain carries TRBV9 and TRBJ2-3; 9 nucleotides line up with TRBD2. V lost 4 bases, J lost 1 base, and 4 bases stayed unmatched. The CDR3 contains 15 residues. Looked up from germline, CDR1 is SGDLS and CDR2 is YYNGEE. The CDR3 here is CASSLRLAGTDTQYF. The CDR3 nucleotides are TGTGCCAGCAGCCTCAGACTAGCGGGCACAGATACGCAGTATTTT.

The chain uses TRBV5-6 and TRBJ1-6, with 7 bases lining up with TRBD1. V shed 4 bases and J 6 bases; nucleotides not matched to a gene: 7. The CDR3 totals 15 residues. CDR1 and CDR2 from the germline V gene are SGHDT and YYEEEE. The CDR3 DNA reads as TGTGCCAGCAGCACGCCGACAGGGACTAATTCACCCCTCCACTTT. Its protein is CASSTPTGTNSPLHF.

This rearrangement joins TRBV10-3 to TRBJ1-2; 7 positions agree with TRBD1. Losses at the gene ends were 6 bases for V and 6 bases for J; bases not matched to a gene: 19. Germline values: CDR1 ENHRY, CDR2 SYGVKD. The CDR3 loop spans 17 amino acids. The CDR3 loop reads CAISGVGWDSRSDGYTF. The DNA for the CDR3 is TGTGCCATCAGCGGAGTGGGGTGGGACAGTCGCTCCGATGGCTACACCTTC.

The chain carries TRBV19 and TRBJ2-7, with D tentatively TRBD1 (6 bases). Germline assignment: CDR1 LNHDA and CDR2 SQIVND (reference sequence). The V end lost 6 bases, the J end lost 2 bases, and 14 bases lay between the germline ends. There are 14 residues in the CDR3. DNA of the CDR3: TGTGCCAGTAGCCCGACAGGTAGCACCTACGAGCAGTACGTC. Translated, it gives CASSPTGSTYEQYV.

The chain is built from TRBV30 and TRBJ2-7; possibly TRBD2 for D (6 bases). The length of the CDR3 is 12 residues. Trimming removed 2 bases from V and 6 bases from J, with 11 bases in between. Germline values: CDR1 GTSNPN, CDR2 SVGIG (reference sequence). CDR3 nucleotides: TGTGCCTGGAGTTTTCAAGCGGGCGAGCAGTACGTC. Its translation: CAWSFQAGEQYV.